This T cell receptor beta chain comes out of a study of T-cell reconstitution after alpha-beta-depleted transplantation in children. This clonotype was observed at least ten times. This sample's TCRbeta library carried unique molecular identifier barcodes. One entry per CDR3 protein, called by TCRdb with MiXCR from the PCR reads. In the table there are 400,000 to 500,000 distinct CDR3 sequences, roughly a tenth of which are singletons. This CDR3 has 14 amino acids. Trimming took off 2 bases at V and 2 bases at J, with 10 bases between the two ends. Looked up from germline, CDR1 is SGHRS and CDR2 is YFSETQ.

The material sequenced was PBMCs from the stem cell graft donor, taken from the stem cell graft. This receptor was obtained from a human donor who donated a stem cell graft to a child with acute myeloid leukemia. The chain employs TRBV5-1 and TRBJ1-1, with no clear D. This chain's CDR3 is CASSFDGPNTEAFF. The CDR3 region has the DNA TGCGCCAGCAGCTTTGACGGACCAAACACTGAAGCTTTCTTT.